This TCR beta chain was identified in a study of blood T cell repertoires in COVID-19. Study details: Samples taken during acute and convalescent COVID-19 were collected in the United States, Italy and Spain. PBMCs, B-cell-depleted T cells, or T cells provided the cDNA or gDNA that made up the material.

Germline lookup yields CDR1 MNHEY and CDR2 SVGEGT. J gave up 5 bases and V 5 bases, and 7 bases lay outside the gene matches. The length of the CDR3 is 14 residues. Under the authors' procedure: Reference gene primer amplification gave estimated nucleated cell counts. TCRdb's copy holds only in-frame clones and misses some; the assay was immunoSEQ multiplex PCR. For V, J and clone size, that table is used; D and trimming come from the DNA. Of under 300,000 clones listed, approximately 88% are singletons. Only one count was recorded for this clone. The V gene is TRBV6-2 or TRBV6-3, the J gene TRBJ2-7; 9 bases line up with TRBD2. Source material: peripheral blood. This TCR came from a woman aged 25 to 39 with acute or convalescent COVID-19. CDR3 region: CASSPPGGRDEQYF. CDR3 in DNA: TGTGCCAGCAGTCCCCCCGGCGGGAGGGACGAGCAGTACTTC.